Below are 27 T cell receptor beta chains sequenced from a single sample in a study of early T cells in non-severe SARS-CoV-2 infection. TCRdb re-derived calls from the 5' RACE reads in MiXCR, one entry per CDR3 protein. The data hold 30,000 to 45,000 distinct CDR3 sequences, with approximately 8.9% observed a single time. Sequencing used whole blood. Source of these receptors: an adult who was a healthcare worker with PCR-confirmed SARS-CoV-2 infection or an uninfected control (not recorded which).

This clonotype was seen repeatedly, ten times or more. V gene TRBV12-3 or TRBV12-4 combines with J gene TRBJ1-5, with D perhaps matching TRBD1 (5 bases). The V end lost 10 bases, the J end lost 1 base, and 17 bases lay between the germline ends. This CDR3 has 15 amino acids. The CDR3 loop is CATSPARASNQPQHF. CDR3 bases: TGTGCCACCTCCCCGGCCAGGGCGAGCAATCAGCCCCAGCATTTT.

A word on this clonotype: Relative to the germline gene, one junction end is altered; a read error may explain this. The chain is built from TRBV29-1 and TRBJ2-2; D is tentatively TRBD1 or TRBD2 (5 bases each). CDR3 length equals 15 residues. Germline-derived CDR1 and CDR2 are SQVTM and ANQGSEA. The CDR3, as DNA: TGCAGCGTTGAAAGTGGGCGAGGGTTGGCCGGGGCGCTGTTTTTT. As protein: CSVESGRGLAGALFF.

This clonotype was picked up many times. The chain recombines TRBV7-9 with TRBJ2-1; TRBD2 aligns across 11 bases. The junction had 13 bases not matched to a gene; V was cut back by 5 bases and J by 7 bases. CDR1 is SEHNR and CDR2 is FQNEAQ in the germline V gene (reference sequence). The CDR3 has 17 amino acids. This CDR3 is CASSLIPLAGGPNEQFF. Here the CDR3 DNA reads TGTGCCAGCAGCCTAATTCCCCTAGCGGGGGGCCCGAATGAGCAGTTCTTC.

This clonotype was observed a handful of times. This chain uses TRBV11-2 with TRBJ2-5, with D possibly being TRBD1 (5 bases). Germline V gives CDR1 SGHAT, CDR2 FQNNGV. The CDR3 runs to 15 residues. Trimming took 0 bases from V and 2 from J, leaving 10 bases between them. CDR3 residues: CASSLDLQGQETQYF. The CDR3 nucleotides read TGTGCCAGCAGCTTAGATCTCCAGGGACAAGAGACCCAGTACTTC. The full variable domain, completed using reference TRBV11-2 and TRBJ2-5, is EAGVAQSPRYKIIEKRQSVAFWCNPISGHATLYWYQQILGQGPKLLIQFQNNGVVDDSQLPKDRFSAERLKGVDSTLKIQPAKLEDSAVYLCASSLDLQGQETQYFGPGTRLLVL.

Ten or more counts support this clonotype. The rearrangement links TRBV20-1 to TRBJ1-6; D unclear. CDR1 DFQATT and CDR2 SNEGSKA come from the germline V gene (reference sequence). V was clipped by 3 bases and J by 7 bases, with 13 bases between them. CDR3 length equals 14 residues. This CDR3 is CSASSGRPNSPLHF. In DNA form, the CDR3 reads TGCAGTGCTAGTAGCGGCCGGCCCAATTCACCCCTCCACTTT.

The gene calls are TRBV5-1 and TRBJ2-1, with a possible D match to TRBD2 (6 bases). The length of the CDR3 is 15 residues. The germline CDR1 and CDR2 sequences are SGHRS and YFSETQ. The V gene lost 4 bases and the J gene lost 0 bases, with 11 bases spanning the gap. CDR3 nucleotides: TGCGCCAGCAGCGGTCGGGGGAGCTCCTACAATGAGCAGTTCTTC. Its translation: CASSGRGSSYNEQFF.

This clonotype was found many times. The rearrangement links TRBV5-1 to TRBJ2-3, with 7 nucleotides matching TRBD1. V shed 2 bases and J 4 bases; nucleotides not matched to a gene: 13. Germline-derived CDR1 and CDR2 are SGHRS and YFSETQ. The CDR3 has 17 residues. CDR3 nucleotide sequence: TGCGCCAGCAGCTTTCTTGAGGGGGCTGAGGGCGCAGATACGCAGTATTTT. It encodes CASSFLEGAEGADTQYF.

This clonotype has a count of ten or more. This sequence joins TRBV4-2 and TRBJ1-6; D gene unclear. CDR1 and CDR2 (germline): LGHNA, YNFKEQ. V was pared by 0 bases and J by 11 bases, with 8 bases between. The CDR3 length is 13 residues. The CDR3, as DNA: TGTGCCAGCAGCCAAGATCCTATCACACCCCTCCACTTT. Translation: CASSQDPITPLHF.

V is TRBV7-9 and J is TRBJ2-6; D remains ambiguous. The CDR3 contains 14 residues. With 5 bases removed from V and 2 bases from J, the gap between germline ends came to 7 bases. In germline, CDR1 is SEHNR, CDR2 FQNEAQ (reference sequence). This CDR3 reads CASSPSAGANVLTF. CDR3 sequence (DNA): TGTGCCAGCAGCCCCTCTGCTGGGGCCAACGTCCTGACTTTC.

This clonotype came up many times. The chain uses TRBV4-1 and TRBJ2-3; possibly TRBD1 for D (6 bases). The germline CDR1 and CDR2 sequences are MGHRA and YSYEKL. Trimming removed 0 bases at V and 4 bases at J, with 14 bases between. This CDR3 is 16 amino acids long. DNA of the CDR3: TGCGCCAGCAGCCAAGATTGGGGCAGGGGCGCAGATACGCAGTATTTT. Residues: CASSQDWGRGADTQYF.

This clonotype was detected many times. V is TRBV6-1 and J is TRBJ2-7; 9 bases line up with TRBD1. V lost 7 bases and J lost 4; bases outside the gene matches: 11. This CDR3 is 15 amino acids long. Germline V gene sequence: CDR1 MNHNS, CDR2 SASEGT. CDR3 sequence reads: CASNPTGTGSYEQYF. As DNA, the CDR3 is TGTGCCAGCAACCCAACCGGGACAGGGTCTTACGAGCAGTACTTC.

This clonotype occurred many times. This chain links TRBV27 with TRBJ1-1; 7 nucleotides match TRBD1. Per germline, CDR1 MNHEY and CDR2 SMNVEV (reference sequence). The CDR3 has 14 amino acids. Trimming removed 5 bases from V and 1 base from J; junction bases left unmatched: 4. The CDR3: CASSLGGANTEAFF. The CDR3 DNA sequence: TGTGCCAGCAGTCTAGGGGGCGCGAACACTGAAGCTTTCTTT.

In its sample, this clonotype was seen a few times. This may stem from a read error, because a much larger clone lies one nucleotide away. This rearrangement joins TRBV7-6 to TRBJ1-1, with D unclear. The CDR3 totals 13 residues. Germline loops: CDR1 SGHVS, CDR2 FNYEAQ. This chain's CDR3 is CTSSWTENTEAFF. As DNA, the CDR3 is TGTACCAGCAGCTGGACTGAAAACACTGAAGCTTTCTTT.

The chain links TRBV20-1 to TRBJ2-1; D is unresolved. V shed 3 bases and J shed 5 bases, with 14 bases lying between them. Germline V gene lookup returns CDR1 DFQATT and CDR2 SNEGSKA (reference sequence). This CDR3 is built from 14 residues. The DNA of the CDR3 is TGCAGTGCTAGCGGCCGGGCCCCCGACAATGAGCAGTTCTTC. Translating gives CSASGRAPDNEQFF.

This clonotype was counted ten times or more. This sequence joins TRBV28 and TRBJ1-2; D might be TRBD1 (6 bases). V gave up 6 bases and J gave up 0 bases, with 14 bases separating them. Germline CDR1 is MDHEN and CDR2 is SYDVKM. The CDR3 length is 15 residues. In nucleotides, the CDR3 is TGTGCCAGCAGCCACGGACAGTCGGCTAACTATGGCTACACCTTC. This encodes CASSHGQSANYGYTF.

This clonotype was counted between two and nine times. The rearrangement joins TRBV19 to TRBJ2-3; 8 bases align to TRBD1. The CDR3 is 15 amino acids. CDR1 LNHDA and CDR2 SQIVND come from the germline V gene (reference sequence). V lost 2 bases, J lost 3 bases, and 4 bases stayed unmatched. This chain's CDR3 is CASSIQGAPTDTQYF. The CDR3 coding sequence is TGTGCCAGTAGTATACAGGGGGCGCCGACAGATACGCAGTATTTT.

The sample holds many counts of this clonotype. The CDR3 loop reads CSGGAGANVLTF. CDR3 nucleotide sequence: TGCAGCGGGGGTGCTGGGGCCAACGTCCTGACTTTC. This chain uses TRBV29-1 with TRBJ2-6; no clear D. The CDR3 spans 12 residues. The V gene lost 7 bases and the J gene lost 2 bases, with 6 bases spanning the gap. The germline gives CDR1 SQVTM, CDR2 ANQGSEA.

This clonotype has more than one count but fewer than ten. This chain links TRBV11-2 with TRBJ2-2; D not certain. The CDR3 runs 16 residues. Trimming removed 7 bases at V and 6 bases at J, with 21 bases between. In germline, CDR1 is SGHAT, CDR2 FQNNGV. Written as DNA, the CDR3 is TGTGCCAGCACCGATGGACGGCGCCGGAGCGCCGGGGAGCTGTTTTTT. Residues: CASTDGRRRSAGELFF.

In its sample, this clonotype was seen many times. The V gene is TRBV6-4, the J gene TRBJ1-2; 7 bases agree with TRBD1. This CDR3 has 13 residues. The trim removed 6 bases at V and 3 bases at J, leaving 4 bases unmatched. Germline loops: CDR1 MRHNA, CDR2 SNTAGT. The CDR3: CASSEGGDYGYTF. As DNA, the CDR3 is TGTGCCAGCAGCGAAGGGGGCGACTATGGCTACACCTTC.

This clonotype was recorded many times. The rearrangement joins TRBV25-1 to TRBJ1-1, with 11 bases fitting TRBD1. Losses at the gene ends were 2 bases for V and 2 bases for J; bases not matched to a gene: 4. Germline V gene data show CDR1 as MGHDK and CDR2 as SYGVNS. The CDR3 runs to 16 residues. The CDR3 DNA follows: TGTGCCAGCAGTGAAGGGACAGGGGGTTTTAACACTGAAGCTTTCTTT. Residues: CASSEGTGGFNTEAFF.

This clonotype was detected once. The genes are TRBV28 and TRBJ1-5, with D hard to call. Germline V gene lookup returns CDR1 MDHEN and CDR2 SYDVKM. The CDR3 runs 14 residues. V was cut by 6 bases and J by 0 bases, with 9 bases left in between. CDR3 loop: CASSTGGSNQPQHF. The CDR3 DNA follows: TGTGCCAGCAGCACCGGTGGTAGCAATCAGCCCCAGCATTTT.

The chain carries TRBV3-1 and TRBJ1-2; 7 bases are shared with TRBD1. Germline V gene data show CDR1 as LGHDT and CDR2 as YNNKEL (reference sequence). The V segment lost 4 bases and the J segment 5 bases; nucleotides outside the gene matches: 4. The CDR3 totals 13 residues. The CDR3 protein is CASSRDRTYGYTF. The CDR3 DNA reads as TGTGCCAGCAGCCGGGACAGAACATATGGCTACACCTTC.

V and J are TRBV5-1 and TRBJ1-5, with D perhaps matching TRBD1 (6 bases). V lost 5 bases and J lost 10, with 13 bases in between. CDR3 length: 12 amino acids. Germline values: CDR1 SGHRS, CDR2 YFSETQ. CDR3: CASRAGEGPQHF. Written as DNA, the CDR3 is TGCGCCAGCAGGGCAGGGGAGGGACCCCAGCATTTT.

This clonotype was recorded many times. The chain employs TRBV12-3 or TRBV12-4 and TRBJ2-6; D might be TRBD2 (6 bases). The CDR3 consists of 19 residues. Trimming cost V 6 bases and J 2 bases, with 23 bases left between them. As DNA, the CDR3 is TGTGCCAGCAGCCCGTCAAGTCGGGGGTGGGCCGCTGGGGCCAACGTCCTGACTTTC. The encoded protein is CASSPSSRGWAAGANVLTF.

This clonotype was observed a single time. The chain recombines TRBV4-1 with TRBJ2-7; D is ambiguous. V gave up 2 bases and J gave up 1 base, with 9 bases separating them. The length of the CDR3 is 14 residues. In germline, CDR1 is MGHRA, CDR2 YSYEKL. The CDR3 spells CASSQRSVSYEQYF. The CDR3 region has the DNA TGCGCCAGCAGCCAACGGTCAGTATCCTACGAGCAGTACTTC.

In this sample, this clonotype turned up a few times. The genes are TRBV29-1 and TRBJ2-1; D is unresolved. Germline CDR1 is SQVTM and CDR2 is ANQGSEA. V shed 8 bases and J shed 4 bases, with 9 bases lying between them. The CDR3 has 11 amino acids. CDR3 bases: TGCAGCTTTAGTCTTTACAATGAGCAGTTCTTC. It translates to CSFSLYNEQFF.

This clonotype was observed many times. The chain is built from TRBV28 and TRBJ2-1; TRBD1 matches at 7 bases. The junction had 9 bases not matched to a gene; V was cut back by 6 bases and J by 4 bases. This CDR3 region has 15 residues. CDR1 is MDHEN, CDR2 SYDVKM, per germline. CDR3 region: CASRTGAGEYNEQFF. In DNA, the CDR3 is TGTGCCAGCAGAACAGGGGCAGGGGAATACAATGAGCAGTTCTTC.